This T cell receptor (beta chain) was identified during a study of blood T cell repertoires in COVID-19. Study-level information: Some COVID-19 samples were acute and others convalescent; all came from the United States, Italy and Spain. T cells, B-cell-depleted T cells, or PBMCs provided the cDNA or gDNA that served as material.

Per the original methods: Estimation of nucleated cell counts relied on the amplification of reference gene primers. The data were produced by immunoSEQ multiplex PCR, yet TCRdb's version contains in-frame clones alone and is incomplete. The DNA was the basis for D and trimming; V, J and clone size are from that table. The table records some 70,000 clones, approximately 87% of them present only once. CDR1 and CDR2 (germline): DFQATT, SNEGSKA (reference sequence). CDR3 length equals 10 residues. Deletions cut 6 bases from V and 7 bases from J, with 9 bases between. The source material was peripheral blood. The sequence was collected from a man aged 45-60 years with active COVID-19. The chain is built from TRBV20-1 and TRBJ2-5; weak D call: TRBD2 (6 bases). Here the CDR3 reads CSALAVTQYF. Written as DNA, the CDR3 is TGCAGTGCATTAGCGGTGACCCAGTACTTC.